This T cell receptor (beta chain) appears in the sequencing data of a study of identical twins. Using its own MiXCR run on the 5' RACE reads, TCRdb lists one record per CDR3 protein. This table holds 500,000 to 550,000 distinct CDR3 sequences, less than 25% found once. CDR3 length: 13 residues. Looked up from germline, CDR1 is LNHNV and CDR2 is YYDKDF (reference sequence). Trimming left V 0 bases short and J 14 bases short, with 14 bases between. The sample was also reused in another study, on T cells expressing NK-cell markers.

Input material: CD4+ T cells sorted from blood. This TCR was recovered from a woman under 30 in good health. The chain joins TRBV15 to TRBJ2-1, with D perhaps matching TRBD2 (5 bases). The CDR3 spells CATSRDTGMGKFF. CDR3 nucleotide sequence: TGTGCCACCAGCAGAGATACGGGAATGGGAAAGTTCTTC. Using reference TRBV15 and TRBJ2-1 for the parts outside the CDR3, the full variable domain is DAMVIQNPRYQVTQFGKPVTLSCSQTLNHNVMYWYQQKSSQAPKLLFHYYDKDFNNEADTPDNFQSRRPNTSFCFLDIRSPGLGDTAMYLCATSRDTGMGKFFGPGTRLTVL.